One sample yielded the 26 T cell receptor beta chains listed below, sequenced in a study of post-analysis software for immune sequencing data. Study-level findings and limits: TRBV5-6, TRBV5-1 and TRBV20-1 were among five TRBV segments more frequent in patients than controls.

No cognate antigen is known for these TCRs. Included in the TCR beta cDNA libraries were unique molecular identifiers. TCRdb reanalysed the PCR reads using MiXCR and keeps one entry per CDR3 protein. The sample holds 350,000 to 450,000 distinct CDR3 sequences, approximately 39% seen once. The source material was blood. The receptor source for this set is a girl aged 2-10 years with multiple sclerosis.

This clonotype showed up just a few times. The CDR3 DNA reads TGTGCCAGCTCACCCTGGACTAGCGGGAGCCACGAGCAGTACTTC. It specifies CASSPWTSGSHEQYF. The V call is TRBV18, the J call TRBJ2-7; TRBD2 agrees at 13 bases. The CDR3 has 15 residues. The V gene end was trimmed by 3 bases and the J gene end by 5 bases; junction bases not matched to a gene: 4. Germline loops: CDR1 KGHSH, CDR2 LQKENI.

This clonotype was seen more than once but under ten times. The rearrangement uses TRBV28 and TRBJ2-5, with D unclear. Germline V gene sequence: CDR1 MDHEN, CDR2 SYDVKM. The V gene lost 1 base and the J gene lost 4 bases, with 4 bases spanning the gap. The CDR3 covers 12 residues. The CDR3 nucleotides read TGTGCCAGCAGTTTATTAGGAGAGACCCAGTACTTC. Residues: CASSLLGETQYF.

This clonotype was counted between two and nine times. The chain is built from TRBV10-3 and TRBJ1-5; 7 bases are a match to TRBD1. Losses at the gene ends were 10 bases for V and 3 bases for J; bases not matched to a gene: 6. Germline V gene lookup returns CDR1 ENHRY and CDR2 SYGVKD. This CDR3 has 13 residues. CDR3 loop: CASRDSVNQPQHF. The CDR3, as DNA: TGTGCCAGCCGGGACAGCGTCAATCAGCCCCAGCATTTT.

The chain recombines TRBV7-6 with TRBJ2-1; D is uncertain. CDR1 and CDR2 (germline): SGHVS, FNYEAQ. Between the trimmed V and J ends, which lost 0 bases and 9 bases, there was a span of 9 bases. The CDR3 has 13 amino acids. For the CDR3, the DNA is TGTGCCAGCAGCTTAGCTCTGACTCTTGAGCAGTTCTTC. Translated, it gives CASSLALTLEQFF.

The rearrangement joins TRBV28 to TRBJ2-5; 11 bases are a match to TRBD2. The CDR3 length is 16 residues. The germline CDR1 and CDR2 sequences are MDHEN and SYDVKM. V trimming: 6 bases; J trimming: 9 bases; junction bases outside the gene matches: 15. The CDR3 sequence is CASSVLAGGKREAQYF. The CDR3, as DNA: TGTGCCAGCAGCGTTCTAGCGGGAGGTAAAAGGGAGGCCCAGTACTTC.

The chain joins TRBV29-1 to TRBJ1-5; 8 nucleotides match TRBD1. Germline loops: CDR1 SQVTM, CDR2 ANQGSEA. V gave up 4 bases and J gave up 3 bases; unmatched junction bases: 2. This CDR3 has 13 amino acids. The CDR3 sequence is CSVAGGFNQPQHF. CDR3 nucleotide sequence: TGCAGCGTTGCAGGGGGCTTCAATCAGCCCCAGCATTTT.

The V call is TRBV11-2, the J call TRBJ2-3; D not certain. V lost 5 bases, J lost 2 bases, and 20 bases lay in between. Looked up from germline, CDR1 is SGHAT and CDR2 is FQNNGV. CDR3 length: 17 amino acids. This chain's CDR3 is CASSPTLRFGVTDTQYF. The CDR3 nucleotides read TGTGCCAGCAGCCCCACCCTGAGGTTTGGGGTCACAGATACGCAGTATTTT.

The J gene is TRBJ1-2, the V gene TRBV30, with TRBD1 as a possible D gene (6 bases). CDR3 length: 14 residues. V gave up 2 bases and J gave up 5 bases, with 15 bases separating them. Germline CDR1 is GTSNPN and CDR2 is SVGIG (reference sequence). The CDR3, as DNA: TGTGCCTGGAGTCCTATCGGACAGTTTTATGGCTACACCTTC. It encodes CAWSPIGQFYGYTF. Full variable domain (missing parts from reference TRBV30 and TRBJ1-2): SQTIHQWPATLVQPVGSPLSLECTVEGTSNPNLYWYRQAAGRGLQLLFYSVGIGQISSEVPQNLSASRPQDRQFILSSKKLLLSDSGFYLCAWSPIGQFYGYTFGSGTRLTVV.

This clonotype showed up just a few times. The chain uses TRBV20-1 and TRBJ1-4, with D unclear. The germline V gene encodes CDR1 DFQATT and CDR2 SNEGSKA (reference sequence). The V end lost 3 bases, the J end lost 3 bases, and 5 bases lay between the germline ends. This CDR3 has 12 amino acids. CDR3 region: CSASLPNEKLFF. CDR3 nucleotides: TGCAGTGCTAGTCTCCCTAATGAAAAACTGTTTTTT.

The chain is built from TRBV7-2 and TRBJ2-3; a weak D match, TRBD2 (7 bases). The CDR3 is 16 residues long. Trimming took off 3 bases at V and 8 bases at J, with 21 bases between the two ends. CDR1 SGHTA and CDR2 FQGNSA come from the germline V gene. The CDR3 spells CASSLAQTGGRGTQYF. The CDR3 DNA sequence: TGTGCCAGCAGCTTGGCCCAAACGGGGGGCCGGGGTACGCAGTATTTT.

The chain employs TRBV20-1 and TRBJ1-2; tentative D call: TRBD1 (6 bases). V was pared by 6 bases and J by 7 bases, with 15 bases between. The germline gives CDR1 DFQATT, CDR2 SNEGSKA (reference sequence). The length of the CDR3 is 12 residues. The chain's CDR3 is CSASRDTGGYTF. The CDR3 DNA sequence: TGCAGTGCGAGCCGGGACACGGGTGGCTACACCTTC.

Only a few counts were recorded for this clonotype. One end of the junction fails to match germline, which may point to a read error. The CDR3 reads CASGLQGEYGYTF. CDR3 bases: TGCGCCAGCGGCTTGCAAGGGGAGTATGGCTACACCTTC. V usage is TRBV5-1 and J usage is TRBJ1-2, with D possibly matching TRBD1 (5 bases). Germline assignment: CDR1 SGHRS and CDR2 YFSETQ. This CDR3 comprises 13 residues.

The J gene is TRBJ2-7, the V gene TRBV12-3 or TRBV12-4; tentatively, D is TRBD1 (6 bases). Trimming took 2 bases from V and 4 from J, leaving 18 bases between them. The CDR3 length is 16 residues. The CDR3 sequence: CASSLNWQGRGYEQYF. In DNA, the CDR3 is TGTGCCAGCAGTTTAAATTGGCAGGGCAGGGGTTACGAGCAGTACTTC.

The chain employs TRBV28 and TRBJ2-1, with TRBD2 matching 8 bases. This CDR3 is built from 15 residues. From germline, CDR1 is MDHEN and CDR2 SYDVKM. The ends lost 1 base at V and 4 bases at J; junction bases unmatched: 3. Here the CDR3 reads CASSLLLAAYNEQFF. CDR3 nucleotide sequence: TGTGCCAGCAGTTTATTACTAGCGGCTTACAATGAGCAGTTCTTC.

Only a few counts were recorded for this clonotype. The chain carries TRBV29-1 and TRBJ2-5; TRBD2 aligns across 13 bases. Per germline, CDR1 SQVTM and CDR2 ANQGSEA. The CDR3 spans 15 residues. V was pared by 5 bases and J by 4 bases, with 7 bases of the junction left unmatched. Written as DNA, the CDR3 is TGCAGCGTTCTACGACTAGCGGGAGGAGGAGAGACCCAGTACTTC. It specifies CSVLRLAGGGETQYF.

This clonotype has just a few counts. Written as DNA, the CDR3 is TGTGCCAGCAGCCAAGTGTCGGGGGTGAGCTCCTACGAGCAGTACTTC. Translated: CASSQVSGVSSYEQYF. The J gene is TRBJ2-7, the V gene TRBV4-2; possibly TRBD2 for D (6 bases). The CDR3 totals 16 residues. Germline V gene lookup returns CDR1 LGHNA and CDR2 YNFKEQ. The V end was cut by 1 base, the J end by 0 bases, with 13 bases between.

This clonotype occurred once. The V call is TRBV7-3, the J call TRBJ2-1; 12 bases align to TRBD1. J gave up 9 bases and V 2 bases, and 8 bases lay outside the gene matches. Germline CDR1 and CDR2: SGHTA and FQGTGA. The CDR3 loop spans 16 amino acids. Here the CDR3 reads CASSLSGTGGNFEQFF. For the CDR3, the DNA is TGTGCCAGCAGCTTATCCGGGACAGGGGGCAATTTTGAGCAGTTCTTC.

This clonotype was picked up a small number of times. The chain is built from TRBV29-1 and TRBJ2-1, with TRBD2 matching over 7 bases. V gave up 4 bases and J gave up 4 bases; unmatched junction bases: 10. CDR3 length equals 15 residues. CDR1 SQVTM and CDR2 ANQGSEA come from the germline V gene. The CDR3 is CSVGYGGRRYNEQFF. The DNA of the CDR3 is TGCAGCGTTGGTTACGGCGGGAGAAGATACAATGAGCAGTTCTTC.

This rearrangement joins TRBV11-2 to TRBJ1-2, with TRBD1 matching over 7 bases. The germline CDR1 and CDR2 sequences are SGHAT and FQNNGV. J was trimmed by 5 bases and V by 5 bases; bases with no gene match: 20. The CDR3 covers 18 residues. The CDR3 nucleotides are TGTGCCAGCAGCCGGGTGGGAGGGGGCGGTTTCGGCGGATATGGCTACACCTTC. Protein product: CASSRVGGGGFGGYGYTF.

The chain employs TRBV12-3 or TRBV12-4 and TRBJ2-7; 14 bases are a match to TRBD2. Germline trimming cut 5 bases from V and 3 bases from J; bases unmatched to any gene: 6. This CDR3 spans 16 amino acids. The CDR3 loop is CASSGLAGGRGYEQYF. The CDR3 DNA follows: TGTGCCAGCAGTGGACTAGCGGGGGGCCGAGGCTACGAGCAGTACTTC.

This clonotype was seen more than once but under ten times. This chain connects TRBV18 to TRBJ2-1, with D possibly matching TRBD2 (5 bases). The germline V and J ends were trimmed by 6 bases and 6 bases, with 15 bases remaining between them. The CDR3 is 14 amino acids. Germline CDR1 is KGHSH and CDR2 is LQKENI. DNA of the CDR3: TGTGCCAGCTCGCCGCCCCCTCGGGGCAATGAGCAGTTCTTC. Translation gives CASSPPPRGNEQFF.

The chain couples TRBV15 to TRBJ1-2, with 7 bases fitting TRBD1. CDR1 LNHNV and CDR2 YYDKDF come from the germline V gene (reference sequence). CDR3 length: 15 amino acids. The J segment lost 8 bases and the V segment lost 4 bases, leaving 13 bases of the junction unmatched. CDR3 loop: CATSTSRGGAEGYTF. CDR3 sequence (DNA): TGTGCCACCAGCACCTCAAGAGGGGGCGCAGAAGGCTACACCTTC. Supplemented by reference TRBV15 and TRBJ1-2, the full variable domain reads DAMVIQNPRYQVTQFGKPVTLSCSQTLNHNVMYWYQQKSSQAPKLLFHYYDKDFNNEADTPDNFQSRRPNTSFCFLDIRSPGLGDTAMYLCATSTSRGGAEGYTFGSGTRLTVV.

The CDR3 region is CASSQSRTEAFF. The CDR3, as DNA: TGCGCCAGCAGCCAAAGTAGGACTGAAGCTTTCTTT. The V gene is TRBV4-1, the J gene TRBJ1-1; no clear D. V lost 2 bases and J 5 bases, leaving 6 bases between the germline ends. CDR1 MGHRA and CDR2 YSYEKL come from the germline V gene. The CDR3 is made up of 12 amino acids.

The CDR3 sequence: CSARVPHREYEQFF. The CDR3 DNA reads as TGCAGTGCTAGAGTCCCCCACCGGGAGTATGAGCAGTTCTTC. The chain employs TRBV20-1 and TRBJ2-1, with D maybe TRBD2 (6 bases). Trimming pared 1 base from V and 8 bases from J, leaving 15 bases between. This CDR3 is 14 amino acids long. Looked up from germline, CDR1 is DFQATT and CDR2 is SNEGSKA (reference sequence).

The chain carries TRBV20-1 and TRBJ2-5, with a possible D match to TRBD1 (6 bases). Trimming took off 1 base at V and 5 bases at J, with 11 bases between the two ends. The germline V gene has CDR1 DFQATT and CDR2 SNEGSKA (reference sequence). The CDR3 is 13 residues long. The CDR3 region is CSARGQGRETQYF. The CDR3 coding sequence is TGCAGTGCTAGAGGGCAGGGGCGGGAGACCCAGTACTTC.

The CDR3 DNA follows: TGTGCCAGCAGTTTATCTGCAGCAGCAACTAATGAAAAACTGTTTTTT. Amino acids: CASSLSAAATNEKLFF. The V and J genes are TRBV28 and TRBJ1-4; D uncertain. The CDR3 has 16 amino acids. Germline values: CDR1 MDHEN, CDR2 SYDVKM. V lost 1 base to trimming and J lost 0 bases, with 9 bases between them.